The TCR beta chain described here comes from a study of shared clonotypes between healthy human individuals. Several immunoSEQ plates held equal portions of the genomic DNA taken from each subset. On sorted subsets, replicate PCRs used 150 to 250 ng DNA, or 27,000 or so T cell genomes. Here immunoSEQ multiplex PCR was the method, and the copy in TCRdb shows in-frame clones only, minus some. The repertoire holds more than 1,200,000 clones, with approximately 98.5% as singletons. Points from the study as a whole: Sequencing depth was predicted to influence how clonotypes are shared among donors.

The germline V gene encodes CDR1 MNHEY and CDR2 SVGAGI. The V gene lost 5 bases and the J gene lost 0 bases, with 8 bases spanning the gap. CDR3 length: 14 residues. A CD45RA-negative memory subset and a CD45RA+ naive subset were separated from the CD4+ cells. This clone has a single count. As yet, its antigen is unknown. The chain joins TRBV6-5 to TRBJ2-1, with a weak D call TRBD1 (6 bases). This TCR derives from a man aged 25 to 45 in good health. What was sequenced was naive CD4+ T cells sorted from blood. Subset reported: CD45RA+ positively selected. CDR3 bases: TGTGCCAGCAGTGACAGGCGCTCCTACAATGAGCAGTTCTTC. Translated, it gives CASSDRRSYNEQFF.